A selection of T cell receptor beta chains follows, all from one sample in a study of blood T cells in healthy people across ages. TCRdb used MiXCR to reprocess the 5' RACE reads, holding one entry per CDR3 protein. The top ten hold roughly 12% of the sample, which has under 2 million distinct CDR3 sequences, about 35% seen once. The specimen was blood. The origin of the receptors is a woman younger than 45 in good health. CDR3s include the opening cysteine and the closing phenylalanine or tryptophan. D genes are given only for firm matches. The size entry is marked missing in some rows and otherwise reads once, few, many or a size class.

>TRBV15|TRBJ2-7|NA|NA
TGTGCCACCAGCAGCCCTCCCTCGGGCACCTACGAGCAGTACTTC
CATSSPPSGTYEQYF
>TRBV5-1|TRBJ2-7|TRBD2|few
TGCGCCAGCAGCGCGGGACTAGCGGGAGGGCCGGTCAACGAGCAGTACTTC
CASSAGLAGGPVNEQYF
>TRBV4-1|TRBJ2-7|NA|NA
TGCGCCAGCAGCCCGCCAGGGGATTTGGGATACGAGCAGTACTTC
CASSPPGDLGYEQYF
>TRBV7-2|TRBJ2-3|NA|NA
TGTGCCAGCAGCTTAAGCGTTTCGCGGACCGTTTCCACCCTACGCACAGATACGCAGTATTTT
CASSLSVSRTVSTLRTDTQYF
>TRBV20-1|TRBJ2-3|NA|NA
TGCGGTGCGCACTTCTCGGGGAATACGCAGTATTTT
CGAHFSGNTQYF
>TRBV11-2|TRBJ2-5|TRBD1|many
TGTGCCAGCAGCTTAGATGGGACAGGGGGAGAGACCCAGTACTTC
CASSLDGTGGETQYF
>TRBV4-1|TRBJ1-4|NA|few
TGCGCCAGCAGCCGTCCCGAGGGGGAAAAACTGTTTTTT
CASSRPEGEKLFF
>TRBV12-3/TRBV12-4|TRBJ2-1|NA|NA
TGTGCCAGCAGTTCCGGGGGTCCTTTCGTGGATGAGCAGTTCTTC
CASSSGGPFVDEQFF
>TRBV13|TRBJ1-4|TRBD1|few
TGTGCCAGCAGCTTAAGGGACAGGGAGTCTGAAAAACTGTTTTTT
CASSLRDRESEKLFF
>TRBV29-1|TRBJ1-1|NA|few
TGCAGCGTTGAGGCGCCCGAAGCTTTCTTT
CSVEAPEAFF
>TRBV3-1|TRBJ2-5|TRBD2|few
TGTGCCAGCAGCCGGGGAGGGACTTCGGAGACCCAGTACTTC
CASSRGGTSETQYF
>TRBV12-3/TRBV12-4|TRBJ2-3|NA|NA
TGTGCCAGCAGTCCCCAGCTGGGATGGGATACAGATACGCAGTATTTT
CASSPQLGWDTDTQYF
>TRBV30|TRBJ1-5|NA|few
TGTGCCTGGAGTGCCGGGACTAGCAATCAGCCCCAGCATTTT
CAWSAGTSNQPQHF
>TRBV10-3|TRBJ2-3|NA|NA
TGTGCCATCAGCCGAGACCAGCGCACAGATACGCAGTATTTT
CAISRDQRTDTQYF
>TRBV6-1|TRBJ2-7|NA|NA
TGTGCCAGCAGTGGACTAGGTTCATCCTCCTACGAGCAGTACTTC
CASSGLGSSSYEQYF
>TRBV11-2|TRBJ2-5|TRBD1|once
TGTGCCAGCAGCTTAGGGGGGCGAGGGAAGGGGGCAAAAGAGACCCAGTACTTC
CASSLGGRGKGAKETQYF
>TRBV10-2|TRBJ2-7|TRBD2|few
TGCGCCAGCAGCAAACCCGGGACTAGCGGGAGACCTACCTACGAGCAGTACTTC
CASSKPGTSGRPTYEQYF
>TRBV15|TRBJ2-1|NA|NA
TGTGCCTCCAGCAGAGAAACAGAGTACAATGAGCAGTTCTTC
CASSRETEYNEQFF
>TRBV12-3/TRBV12-4|TRBJ2-1|TRBD2|few
TGTGCCAGCAGTGCCGGGACTAGCGGGGGGGGCAATGAGCAGTTCTTC
CASSAGTSGGGNEQFF
>TRBV12-3/TRBV12-4|TRBJ2-1|NA|few
TGTGCCAGCATCAAGGGTCACACCTACAATGAGCAGTTCTTC
CASIKGHTYNEQFF
>TRBV18|TRBJ2-3|NA|NA
TGCGCCAGCTCACGACTGAGCCCCCAGGATACGCAGTATTTT
CASSRLSPQDTQYF
>TRBV11-3|TRBJ2-7|TRBD2|NA
TGTGCCAGCAGCTTAGACTCCGGGACTAGCAACGAGCAGTACTTC
CASSLDSGTSNEQYF
>TRBV20-1|TRBJ2-5|NA|NA
TGCAGTGCCAGTGATTGGGCCACCCAAGAGACCCAGTACTTC
CSASDWATQETQYF
>TRBV10-3|TRBJ2-7|TRBD2|NA
TGTGCCATCAGTGGCACGGGACTAGCGGGAGCTGAGCAGTACTTC
CAISGTGLAGAEQYF
>TRBV5-1|TRBJ2-3|TRBD2|NA
TGCGCCAGCAGCTTGAGATCTAGCGGGGGCACAGATACGCAGTATTTT
CASSLRSSGGTDTQYF
>TRBV6-2/TRBV6-3|TRBJ2-3|TRBD2|NA
TGTGCCAGCAGTTACCCCCATTTTCAGCGGGACACAGATACGCAGTATTTT
CASSYPHFQRDTDTQYF
>TRBV20-1|TRBJ1-1|NA|many
TGCAGTGCTAGTGGTCTTGGGAACACTGAAGCTTTCTTT
CSASGLGNTEAFF
>TRBV20-1|TRBJ2-5|NA|few
TGCAGTGCACCGCCTAGGCGGGAGACCCAGTACTTC
CSAPPRRETQYF
>TRBV3-1|TRBJ2-5|NA|NA
TGTGCCAGCAGCCGACCGGCGGGACAAGAGACCCAGTACTTC
CASSRPAGQETQYF
>TRBV12-5|TRBJ2-4|NA|NA
TGTGCTAGTGGGTTTGGGAACATTCAGTACTTC
CASGFGNIQYF
>TRBV7-2|TRBJ2-1|NA|NA
TGTGCCAGCAGCTCCGGGGAACCCTATGAGCAGTTCTTC
CASSSGEPYEQFF
>TRBV2|TRBJ2-3|TRBD2|NA
TGTGCCTGCAGGGCGACTAGCGGGGGCCCCGTGGATACGCAGTATTTT
CACRATSGGPVDTQYF
>TRBV28|TRBJ1-2|NA|NA
TGTGCCAGCAGAATCGGGACACTCTTGAACTATGGCTACACCTTC
CASRIGTLLNYGYTF
>TRBV7-3|TRBJ2-5|TRBD2|NA
TGTGCCAGCAGCTTAACGTCCGGCGGGGGGCGGGAGACCCAGTACTTC
CASSLTSGGGRETQYF
>TRBV10-3|TRBJ2-3|TRBD1|few
TGTGCCATCAGTGAGACAGGGGTTGATACGCAGTATTTT
CAISETGVDTQYF
>TRBV4-1|TRBJ1-1|NA|NA
TGCGCCAGCAGCCAAGTCCCCAGGGAGAGGACTGAAGCTTTCTTT
CASSQVPRERTEAFF
>TRBV12-3/TRBV12-4|TRBJ2-1|TRBD2|NA
TGTGCCAGCAATAGAGCGGGAAACAATGAGCAGTTCTTC
CASNRAGNNEQFF
>TRBV5-1|TRBJ2-3|NA|NA
TGCGCCAGCAGCTCCAGGGCGTCAGGTGATACGCAGTATTTT
CASSSRASGDTQYF
>TRBV3-1|TRBJ2-3|TRBD2|many
TGTGCCAGCAGCCTTGGAGCGGGGGGGAGCACAGATACGCAGTATTTT
CASSLGAGGSTDTQYF
>TRBV5-5|TRBJ2-7|NA|few
TGTGCCAGCAGCTTGAATTACCCTGGGACGGAGGACTTTTACTACGAGCAGTACTTC
CASSLNYPGTEDFYYEQYF
>TRBV6-2/TRBV6-3|TRBJ2-1|NA|once
TGTGCCAGCAGTTGGACTGGCGGGACCTACAATGAGCAGTTCTTC
CASSWTGGTYNEQFF
>TRBV6-2/TRBV6-3|TRBJ1-1|NA|NA
TGTGCCAGCAGTTACTTGGGGACTTTGAACACTGAAGCTTTCTTT
CASSYLGTLNTEAFF
>TRBV25-1|TRBJ1-1|NA|few
TGTGCCAGCAGAAGTGCCAGGACAAGGAACACTGAAGCTTTCTTT
CASRSARTRNTEAFF
>TRBV6-1|TRBJ2-2|NA|NA
TGTGCCAGCAGGGATAGGGCCGGGGAGCTGTTTTTT
CASRDRAGELFF
>TRBV11-3|TRBJ2-5|NA|NA
TGTGCCAGCAGCCTGGGAGGACGGCGGGGAGAGACCCAGTACTTC
CASSLGGRRGETQYF
>TRBV16|TRBJ2-5|NA|few
TGTGCCAGCAGCCAATTACGAGAGCAGTACTTC
CASSQLREQYF
>TRBV20-1|TRBJ1-2|NA|NA
TGCAGTGCTAGAGGGGAGGAAAACTATGGCTACACCTTC
CSARGEENYGYTF
>TRBV20-1|TRBJ1-2|NA|NA
TGCAGTGCTAGAGATTCTGTGGGTAGTGGCTACACCTTC
CSARDSVGSGYTF
>TRBV3-1|TRBJ1-2|TRBD1|NA
TGCGCCAGTCGAAAAGACGGGACAGGGGGACACTATGGCTACACCTTC
CASRKDGTGGHYGYTF